This TCR beta chain was retrieved from a study of T cells in Graves' hyperthyroidism and ophthalmopathy. This clonotype has a count of ten or more. Its specificity is unknown. The ends lost 2 bases at V and 1 base at J; junction bases unmatched: 7. The CDR3 loop spans 17 amino acids. Germline lookup yields CDR1 SGHRS and CDR2 YFSETQ. Amplification yielded TCR beta CDR3 regions, with RNA transcripts as the source. HTBI primers were used for first-round RT-PCR of the TCR CDR3. TCRdb called the multiplex PCR reads again in MiXCR, with one record for every CDR3 protein. This table has around 260,000 distinct CDR3 sequences, about 25% appearing once. Study observations and caveats: The model's output predicted ophthalmopathy at a median of roughly seven months prior to onset.

This chain links TRBV5-1 with TRBJ2-5; 11 bases align to TRBD2. The sequence derives from a man aged 35 to 55 with Graves' hyperthyroidism that later progressed to Graves' ophthalmopathy. Sequenced sample: blood. The CDR3 here is CASSFTGTSGTQETQYF. The CDR3 DNA is TGCGCCAGCAGCTTTACCGGGACTAGCGGTACCCAAGAGACCCAGTACTTC.